Listed here is a single T cell receptor (beta chain). The data were obtained in a study of OX40 agonist ivuxolimab in advanced cancers. For the study at large: As their treatment, patients were administered ivuxolimab, an agonistic anti-OX40 (CD134) antibody.

Baseline was the first blood sampling point, followed by cycle 4 day 1 and cycle 7 day 1. The CDR3 sequence is 12 residues long. Trimming removed 4 bases at V and 6 bases at J, with 9 bases between. The germline V gene has CDR1 MNHEY and CDR2 SMNVEV (reference sequence). Method: immunoSEQ multiplex PCR; TCRdb's copy keeps in-frame clones and lacks some. This sample yields 70,000 to 80,000 clones, of which 90% to 95% are seen a single time; around 14% belongs to the top ten. This TCR was sampled from an adult with an advanced solid tumor such as melanoma, head and neck, liver or kidney cancer. The material was CD4+ or CD8+ T cells sorted from blood, obtained in a trial of the OX40 agonist ivuxolimab. The V call is TRBV27, the J call TRBJ1-1; no clear D gene. Here the CDR3 reads CASSSGNAEAFF. In DNA, the CDR3 is TGTGCCAGCAGTTCAGGAAACGCTGAAGCTTTCTTT.